Below, one TCR beta chain is given with its context. Its target is unknown. Genomic DNA in an amount of about 2 micrograms was extracted from cryopreserved PBMCs and used for the preparation of TCR beta libraries. TCRdb's copy holds only in-frame clones and misses some; the assay was immunoSEQ multiplex PCR. The sample lists some 27,000 clones; around three fifths were seen once. These data originate in a study of cytotoxic CD8 clonotypes in ibrutinib-treated CLL. General study findings and limits: At the start, clonality exceeded age-matched healthy donors and followed circulating CD8+ T-cell counts.

This sequence originates from a human donor with chronic lymphocytic leukemia. Specimen: PBMCs, collected before ibrutinib treatment.

The CDR3 loop is CASRGQSGWGTGELFF. CDR3 in DNA: TGTGCCAGCCGGGGGCAGAGCGGGTGGGGTACCGGGGAGCTGTTTTTT. The chain employs TRBV28 and TRBJ2-2; D tentatively fits TRBD1 or TRBD2 (6 bases each). CDR3 length equals 16 residues. Looked up from germline, CDR1 is MDHEN and CDR2 is SYDVKM. Trimming left V 8 bases short and J 5 bases short, with 21 bases between.